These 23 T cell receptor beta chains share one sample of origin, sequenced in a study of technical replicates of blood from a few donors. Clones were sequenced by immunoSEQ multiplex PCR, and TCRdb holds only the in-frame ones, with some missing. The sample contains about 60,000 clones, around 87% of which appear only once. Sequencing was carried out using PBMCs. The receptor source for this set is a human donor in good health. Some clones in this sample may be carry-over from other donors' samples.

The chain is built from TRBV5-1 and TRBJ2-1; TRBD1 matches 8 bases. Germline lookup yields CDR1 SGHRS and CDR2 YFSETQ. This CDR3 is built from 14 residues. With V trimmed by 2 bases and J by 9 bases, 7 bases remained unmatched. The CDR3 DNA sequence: TGCGCCAGCAGCTTTAGGGCAGGGGGCCCTGAGCAGTTCTTC. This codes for CASSFRAGGPEQFF.

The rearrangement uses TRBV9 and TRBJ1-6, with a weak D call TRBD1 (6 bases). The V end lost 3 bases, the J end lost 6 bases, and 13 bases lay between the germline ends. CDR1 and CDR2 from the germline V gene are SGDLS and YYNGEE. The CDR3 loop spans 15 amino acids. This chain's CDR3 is CASSATGAPNSPLHF. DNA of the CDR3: TGTGCCAGCAGCGCGACAGGAGCCCCTAATTCACCCCTCCACTTT.

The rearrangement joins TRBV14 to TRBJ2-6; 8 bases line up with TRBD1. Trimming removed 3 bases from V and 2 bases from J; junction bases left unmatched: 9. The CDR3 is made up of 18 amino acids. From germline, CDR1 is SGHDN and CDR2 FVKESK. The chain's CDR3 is CASSQLNRGIAGANVLTF. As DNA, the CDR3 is TGTGCCAGCAGCCAGTTAAACAGGGGGATCGCTGGGGCCAACGTCCTGACTTTC.

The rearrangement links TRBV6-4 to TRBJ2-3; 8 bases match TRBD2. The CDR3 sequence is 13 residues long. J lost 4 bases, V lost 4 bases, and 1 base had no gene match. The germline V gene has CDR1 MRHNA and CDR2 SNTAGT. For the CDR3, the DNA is TGTGCCAGCAGTGCAGCGGGAGCAGATACGCAGTATTTT. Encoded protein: CASSAAGADTQYF.

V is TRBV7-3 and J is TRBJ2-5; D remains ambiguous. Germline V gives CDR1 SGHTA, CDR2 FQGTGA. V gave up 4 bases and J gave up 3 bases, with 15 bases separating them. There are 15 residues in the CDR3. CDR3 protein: CASSSLGGRKETQYF. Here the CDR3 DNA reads TGTGCCAGCAGCTCGCTCGGCGGCCGAAAAGAGACCCAGTACTTC.

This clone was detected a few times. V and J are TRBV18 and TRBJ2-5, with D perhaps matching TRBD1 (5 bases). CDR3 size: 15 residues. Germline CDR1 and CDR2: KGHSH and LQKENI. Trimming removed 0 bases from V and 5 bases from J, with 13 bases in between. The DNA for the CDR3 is TGTGCCAGCTCACCACCGAAGGGGATGGGGGAGACCCAGTACTTC. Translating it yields CASSPPKGMGETQYF.

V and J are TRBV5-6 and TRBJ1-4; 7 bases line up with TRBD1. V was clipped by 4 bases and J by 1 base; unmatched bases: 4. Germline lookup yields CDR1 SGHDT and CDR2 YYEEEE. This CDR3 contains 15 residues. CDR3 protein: CASSETGVTNEKLFF. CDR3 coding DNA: TGTGCCAGCAGCGAAACAGGGGTAACTAATGAAAAACTGTTTTTT.

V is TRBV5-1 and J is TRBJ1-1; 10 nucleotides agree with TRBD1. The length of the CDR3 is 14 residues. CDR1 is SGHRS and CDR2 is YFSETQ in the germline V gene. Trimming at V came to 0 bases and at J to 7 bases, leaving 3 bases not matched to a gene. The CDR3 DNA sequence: TGCGCCAGCAGCTTGGGGGGACAGGGGCGTGAAGCTTTCTTT. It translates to CASSLGGQGREAFF.

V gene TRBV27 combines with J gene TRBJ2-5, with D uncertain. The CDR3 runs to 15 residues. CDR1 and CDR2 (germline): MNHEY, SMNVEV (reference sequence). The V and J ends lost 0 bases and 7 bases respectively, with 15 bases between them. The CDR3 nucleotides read TGTGCCAGCAGTTTATCGAACGCAGGATACGGGACCCAGTACTTC. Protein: CASSLSNAGYGTQYF.

The CDR3 nucleotides read TGTGCCAGCAGCGACGGCAGGGAAATTCAGCCCCAGCATTTT. Its translation is CASSDGREIQPQHF. The chain has TRBV28 and TRBJ1-5; D possibly corresponds to TRBD1 (5 bases). This CDR3 comprises 14 residues. V was clipped by 6 bases and J by 6 bases, with 15 bases between them. Germline V gene data show CDR1 as MDHEN and CDR2 as SYDVKM.

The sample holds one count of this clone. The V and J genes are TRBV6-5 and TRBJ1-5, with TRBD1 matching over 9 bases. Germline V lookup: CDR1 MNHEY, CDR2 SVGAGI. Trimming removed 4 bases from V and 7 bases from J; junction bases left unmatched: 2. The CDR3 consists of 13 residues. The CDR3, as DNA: TGTGCCAGCAGTTGGGACAGGGAGCAGCCCCAGCATTTT. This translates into CASSWDREQPQHF.

This chain's CDR3 is CAISESLARQGKQETQYF. Here the CDR3 DNA reads TGTGCCATCAGTGAGTCCCTCGCTCGACAGGGAAAACAAGAGACCCAGTACTTC. The chain carries TRBV10-3 and TRBJ2-5; 7 positions match TRBD1. This CDR3 has 18 residues. After removal of 0 bases from V and 2 bases from J, the junction contained 12 bases not matched to a gene. Germline V gene lookup returns CDR1 ENHRY and CDR2 SYGVKD.

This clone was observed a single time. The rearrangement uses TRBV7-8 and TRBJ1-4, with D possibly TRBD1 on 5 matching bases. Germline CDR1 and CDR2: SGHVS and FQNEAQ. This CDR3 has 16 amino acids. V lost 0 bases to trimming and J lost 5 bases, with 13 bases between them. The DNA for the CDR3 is TGTGCCAGCAGCTTAGCGGGAGGGGCGAAAAATGAAAAACTGTTTTTT. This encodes CASSLAGGAKNEKLFF.

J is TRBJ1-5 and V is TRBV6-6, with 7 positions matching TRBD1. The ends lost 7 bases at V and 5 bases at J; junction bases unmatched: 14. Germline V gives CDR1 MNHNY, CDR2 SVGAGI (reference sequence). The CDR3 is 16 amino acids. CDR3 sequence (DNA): TGTGCCAGCATTCGCTGGACAGGCAGAAGTGATCAGCCCCAGCATTTT. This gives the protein CASIRWTGRSDQPQHF.

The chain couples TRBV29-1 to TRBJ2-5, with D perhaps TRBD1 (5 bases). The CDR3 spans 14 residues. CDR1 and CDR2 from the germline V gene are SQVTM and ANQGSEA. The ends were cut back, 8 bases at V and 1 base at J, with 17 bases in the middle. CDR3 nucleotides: TGCAGCCTGGGAAAAACCAGGGCCCAAGAGACCCAGTACTTC. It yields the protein CSLGKTRAQETQYF.

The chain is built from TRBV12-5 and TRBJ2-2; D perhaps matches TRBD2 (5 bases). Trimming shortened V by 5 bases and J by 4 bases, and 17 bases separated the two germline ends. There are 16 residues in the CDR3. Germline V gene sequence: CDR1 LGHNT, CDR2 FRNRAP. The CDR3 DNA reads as TGTGCTAGTGGTCCCCTCTTGGGAGTGGGCACCGGGGAGCTGTTTTTT. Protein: CASGPLLGVGTGELFF.

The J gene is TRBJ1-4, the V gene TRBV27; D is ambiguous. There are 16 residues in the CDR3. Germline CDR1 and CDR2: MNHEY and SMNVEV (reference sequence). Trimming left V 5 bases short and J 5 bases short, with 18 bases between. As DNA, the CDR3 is TGTGCCAGCAGTCCCCTGGGCGGGTCCGGGAATGAAAAACTGTTTTTT. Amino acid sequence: CASSPLGGSGNEKLFF. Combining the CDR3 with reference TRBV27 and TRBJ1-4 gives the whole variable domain EAQVTQNPRYLITVTGKKLTVTCSQNMNHEYMSWYRQDPGLGLRQIYYSMNVEVTDKGDVPEGYKVSRKEKRNFPLILESPSPNQTSLYFCASSPLGGSGNEKLFFGSGTQLSVL.

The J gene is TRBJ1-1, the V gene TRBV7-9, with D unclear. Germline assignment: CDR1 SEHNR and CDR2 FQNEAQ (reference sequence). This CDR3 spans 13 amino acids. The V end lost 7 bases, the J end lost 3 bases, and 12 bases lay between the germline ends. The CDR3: CASTVRADTEAFF. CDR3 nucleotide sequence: TGTGCCAGCACCGTGAGGGCGGACACTGAAGCTTTCTTT. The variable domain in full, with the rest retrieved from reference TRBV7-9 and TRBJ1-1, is DTGVSQNPRHKITKRGQNVTFRCDPISEHNRLYWYRQTLGQGPEFLTYFQNEAQLEKSRLLSDRFSAERPKGSFSTLEIQRTEQGDSAMYLCASTVRADTEAFFGQGTRLTVV.

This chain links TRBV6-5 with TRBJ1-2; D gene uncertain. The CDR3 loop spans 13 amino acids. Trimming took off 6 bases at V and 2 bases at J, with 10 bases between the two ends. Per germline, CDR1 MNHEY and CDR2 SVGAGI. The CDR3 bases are TGTGCCAGCAGACTAGACGCCAACTATGGCTACACCTTC. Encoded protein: CASRLDANYGYTF.

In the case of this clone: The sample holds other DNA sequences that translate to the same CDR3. The CDR3 DNA reads TGTGCCAGCAGCCTGGGTGGGGGGGCCTACGAGCAGTACTTC. Translated: CASSLGGGAYEQYF. The chain recombines TRBV7-8 with TRBJ2-7, with 7 positions matching TRBD2. Germline values: CDR1 SGHVS, CDR2 FQNEAQ. The V and J ends lost 5 bases and 2 bases, in that order; junction bases with no gene match: 6. This CDR3 is 14 amino acids long.

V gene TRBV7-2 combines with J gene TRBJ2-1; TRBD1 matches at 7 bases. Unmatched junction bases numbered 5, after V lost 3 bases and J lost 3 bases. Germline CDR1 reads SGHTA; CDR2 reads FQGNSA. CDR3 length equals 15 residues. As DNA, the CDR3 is TGTGCCAGCAGCTTCCGGGACAGTCTCTACAATGAGCAGTTCTTC. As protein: CASSFRDSLYNEQFF.

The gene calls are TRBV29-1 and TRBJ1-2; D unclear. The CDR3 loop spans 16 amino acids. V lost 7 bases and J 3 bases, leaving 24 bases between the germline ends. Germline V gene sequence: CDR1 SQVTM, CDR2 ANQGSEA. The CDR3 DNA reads TGCAGCGCCATGGCCGCCCGCCTGGGGAGCTACTATGGCTACACCTTC. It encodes CSAMAARLGSYYGYTF.

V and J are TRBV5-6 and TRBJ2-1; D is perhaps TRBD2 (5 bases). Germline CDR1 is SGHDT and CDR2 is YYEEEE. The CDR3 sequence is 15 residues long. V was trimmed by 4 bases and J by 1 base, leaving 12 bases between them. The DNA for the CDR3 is TGTGCCAGCAGCAGAGTTCGGGGATCCTACAATGAGCAGTTCTTC. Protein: CASSRVRGSYNEQFF.